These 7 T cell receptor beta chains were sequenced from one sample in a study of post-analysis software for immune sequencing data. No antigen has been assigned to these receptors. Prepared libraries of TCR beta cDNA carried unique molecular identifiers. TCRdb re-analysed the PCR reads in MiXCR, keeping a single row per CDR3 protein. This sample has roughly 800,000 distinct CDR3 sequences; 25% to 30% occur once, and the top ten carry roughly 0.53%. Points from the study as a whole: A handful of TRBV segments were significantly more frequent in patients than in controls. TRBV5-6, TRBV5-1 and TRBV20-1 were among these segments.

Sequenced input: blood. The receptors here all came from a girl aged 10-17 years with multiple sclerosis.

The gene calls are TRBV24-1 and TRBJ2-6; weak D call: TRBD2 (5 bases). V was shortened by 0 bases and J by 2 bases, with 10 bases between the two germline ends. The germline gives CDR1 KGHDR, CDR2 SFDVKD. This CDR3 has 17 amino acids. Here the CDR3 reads CATSDLPGGPGANVLTF. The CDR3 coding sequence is TGTGCCACCAGTGATTTGCCCGGAGGCCCTGGGGCCAACGTCCTGACTTTC.

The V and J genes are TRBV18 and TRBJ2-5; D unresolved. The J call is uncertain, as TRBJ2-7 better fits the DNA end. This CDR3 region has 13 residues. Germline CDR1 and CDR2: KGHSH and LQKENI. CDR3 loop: CASSPDLSSEQYF. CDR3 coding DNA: TGTGCCAGCTCACCGGACCTTTCGTCCGAGCAGTACTTC.

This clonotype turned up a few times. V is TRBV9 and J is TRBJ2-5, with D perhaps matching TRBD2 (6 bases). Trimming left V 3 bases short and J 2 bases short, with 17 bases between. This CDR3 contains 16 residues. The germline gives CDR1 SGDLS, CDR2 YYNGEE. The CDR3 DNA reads TGTGCCAGCAGCGCCACTTCCGGAGGGGATCAAGAGACCCAGTACTTC. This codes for CASSATSGGDQETQYF.

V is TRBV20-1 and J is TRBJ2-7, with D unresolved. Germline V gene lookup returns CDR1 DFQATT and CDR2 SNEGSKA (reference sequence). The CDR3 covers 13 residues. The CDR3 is CSAYDPTSYEQYF. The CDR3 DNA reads TGCAGCGCCTACGACCCCACCTCCTACGAGCAGTACTTC.

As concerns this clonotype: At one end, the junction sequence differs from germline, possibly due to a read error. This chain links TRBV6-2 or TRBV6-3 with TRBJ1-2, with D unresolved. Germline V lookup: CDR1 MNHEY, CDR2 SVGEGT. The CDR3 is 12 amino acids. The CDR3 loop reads CAGRTGGTGYTF. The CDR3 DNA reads TGTGCCGGCAGGACCGGAGGTACTGGCTACACCTTC.

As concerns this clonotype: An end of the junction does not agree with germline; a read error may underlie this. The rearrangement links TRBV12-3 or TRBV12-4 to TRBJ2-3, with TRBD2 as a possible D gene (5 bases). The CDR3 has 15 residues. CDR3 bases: TGTGCCAGCAGTTTAGGCCGGGGATACACAGATGCGCAGTATTTT. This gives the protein CASSLGRGYTDAQYF.

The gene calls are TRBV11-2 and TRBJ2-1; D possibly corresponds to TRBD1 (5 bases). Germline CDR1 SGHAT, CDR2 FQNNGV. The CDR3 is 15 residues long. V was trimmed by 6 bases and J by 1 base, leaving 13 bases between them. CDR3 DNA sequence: TGTGCCAGCAGATATAGGGCAGGGTCCTACAATGAGCAGTTCTTC. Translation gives CASRYRAGSYNEQFF.